Each of the 5 T cell receptor beta chains below was sequenced from the same sample in a study of T-cell memory formation after mild COVID-19. TCRdb re-derived calls from the 5' RACE reads in MiXCR, one entry per CDR3 protein. The table records hundreds of thousands of distinct CDR3 sequences, roughly 21% of them present only once. Sequenced: PBMCs or a T cell subset sorted from them (not recorded which). Receptors were obtained from an adult woman who had mild COVID-19 (a few samples of this study predate the infection). Cell type and time point are not known.

The chain combines TRBV28 with TRBJ2-7; D gene uncertain. Deletions cut 3 bases from V and 5 bases from J, with 8 bases between. The CDR3 contains 12 residues. Germline V gene lookup returns CDR1 MDHEN and CDR2 SYDVKM. DNA of the CDR3: TGTGCCAGCAGTTTCGGGCACAACGAGCAGTACGTC. Translation: CASSFGHNEQYV.

This clonotype showed up just a few times. The V call is TRBV29-1, the J call TRBJ2-2; D possibly corresponds to TRBD2 (6 bases). The ends were cut back, 4 bases at V and 0 bases at J, with 15 bases in the middle. This CDR3 contains 16 residues. Germline CDR1 is SQVTM and CDR2 is ANQGSEA. CDR3 loop: CSVGVVGLTNTGELFF. Written as DNA, the CDR3 is TGCAGCGTTGGTGTCGTTGGACTAACGAACACCGGGGAGCTGTTTTTT.

The chain uses TRBV7-2 and TRBJ2-7; 9 nucleotides agree with TRBD2. CDR1 and CDR2 (germline): SGHTA, FQGNSA. The CDR3 totals 14 residues. V gave up 0 bases and J gave up 6 bases; unmatched junction bases: 3. CDR3 DNA: TGTGCCAGCAGCTTAGCGCTAGCGGGAACCGAGCAGTACTTC. Its translation is CASSLALAGTEQYF.

This clonotype has more than one count but fewer than ten. The chain has TRBV18 and TRBJ1-2, with no clear D. V lost 2 bases to trimming and J lost 0 bases, with 13 bases between them. The length of the CDR3 is 16 residues. Germline V gene sequence: CDR1 KGHSH, CDR2 LQKENI. The chain's CDR3 is CASSPNRGGSNYGYTF. The DNA of the CDR3 is TGTGCCAGCTCACCAAACCGAGGAGGGTCTAACTATGGCTACACCTTC.

This clonotype was observed a few times. The chain couples TRBV24-1 to TRBJ1-2; a possible D gene is TRBD1 (6 bases). V was clipped by 3 bases and J by 4 bases, with 17 bases between them. The CDR3 runs to 16 residues. Germline CDR1 is KGHDR and CDR2 is SFDVKD. CDR3 protein: CATSDAEQGRGYGYTF. The CDR3, as DNA: TGTGCCACCAGTGATGCAGAACAGGGCAGGGGCTATGGCTACACCTTC.